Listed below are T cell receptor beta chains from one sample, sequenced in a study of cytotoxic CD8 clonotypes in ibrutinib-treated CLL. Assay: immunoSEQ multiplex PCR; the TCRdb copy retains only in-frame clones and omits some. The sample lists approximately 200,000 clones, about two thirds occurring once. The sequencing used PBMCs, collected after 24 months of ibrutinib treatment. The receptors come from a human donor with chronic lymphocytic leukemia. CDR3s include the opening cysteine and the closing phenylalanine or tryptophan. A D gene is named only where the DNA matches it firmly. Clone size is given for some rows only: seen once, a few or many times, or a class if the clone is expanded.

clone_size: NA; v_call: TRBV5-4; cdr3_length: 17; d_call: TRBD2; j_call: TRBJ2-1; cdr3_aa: CASSRGLAGDTYNEQFF
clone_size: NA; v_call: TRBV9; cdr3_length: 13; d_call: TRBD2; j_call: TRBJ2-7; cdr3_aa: CASSVGLAYEQYF
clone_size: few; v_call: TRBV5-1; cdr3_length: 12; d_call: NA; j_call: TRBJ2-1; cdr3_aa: CASSLVQDEQFF
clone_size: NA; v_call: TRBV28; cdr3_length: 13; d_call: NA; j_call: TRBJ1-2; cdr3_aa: CASSLIGTYGYTF
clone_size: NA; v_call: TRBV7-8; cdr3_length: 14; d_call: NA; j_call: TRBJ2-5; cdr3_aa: CASSLFGTGETQYF
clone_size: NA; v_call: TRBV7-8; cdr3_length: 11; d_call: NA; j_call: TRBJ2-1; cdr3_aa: CASSPAGEQFF
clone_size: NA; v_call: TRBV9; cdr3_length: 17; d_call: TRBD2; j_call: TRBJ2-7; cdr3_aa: CASSVGLAGASPNEQYF
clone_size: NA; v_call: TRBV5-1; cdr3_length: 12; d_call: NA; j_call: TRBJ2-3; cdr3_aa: CASSHDTDTQYF
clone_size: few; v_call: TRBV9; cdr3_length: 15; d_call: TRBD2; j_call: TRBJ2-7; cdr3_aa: CASSVTSGIVSEQYF
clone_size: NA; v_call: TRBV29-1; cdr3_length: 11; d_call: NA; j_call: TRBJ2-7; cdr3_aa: CSAGQTYEQYF
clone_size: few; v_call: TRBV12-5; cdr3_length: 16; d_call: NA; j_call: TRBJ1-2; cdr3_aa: CASGLTSTQANYGYTF
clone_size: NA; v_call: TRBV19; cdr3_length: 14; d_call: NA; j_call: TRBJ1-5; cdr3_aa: CATSAQEPYQPQHF
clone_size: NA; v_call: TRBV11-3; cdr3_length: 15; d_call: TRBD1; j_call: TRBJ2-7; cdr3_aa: CASSTGTGAPYEQYF
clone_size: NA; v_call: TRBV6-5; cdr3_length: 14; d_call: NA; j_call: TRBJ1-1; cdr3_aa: CASRSYRGDTEAFF
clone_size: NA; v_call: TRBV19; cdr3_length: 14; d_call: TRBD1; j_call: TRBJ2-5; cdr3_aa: CASSHPGGLETQYF
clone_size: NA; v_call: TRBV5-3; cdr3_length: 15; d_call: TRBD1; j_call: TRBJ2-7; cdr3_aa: CASSQEGRGPWEQYF
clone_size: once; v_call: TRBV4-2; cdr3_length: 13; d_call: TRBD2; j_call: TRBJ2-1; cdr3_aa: CASSHIAGNEQFF
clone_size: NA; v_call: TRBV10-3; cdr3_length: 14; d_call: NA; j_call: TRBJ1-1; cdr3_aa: CAISTGSSDTEAFF
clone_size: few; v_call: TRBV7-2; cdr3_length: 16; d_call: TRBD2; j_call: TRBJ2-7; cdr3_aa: CASTQQLAGPTYEQYF
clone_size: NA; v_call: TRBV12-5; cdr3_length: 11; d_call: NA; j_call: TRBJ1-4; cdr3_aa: CASGAIEKLFF
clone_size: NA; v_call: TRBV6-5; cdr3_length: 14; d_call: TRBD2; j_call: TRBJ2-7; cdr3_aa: CASSYGGRVYEQYF
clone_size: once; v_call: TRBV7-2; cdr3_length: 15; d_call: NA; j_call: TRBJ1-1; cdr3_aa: CASSLVGQSGTEAFF
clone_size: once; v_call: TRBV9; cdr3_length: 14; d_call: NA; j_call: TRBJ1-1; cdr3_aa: CASSSRNRANEAFF
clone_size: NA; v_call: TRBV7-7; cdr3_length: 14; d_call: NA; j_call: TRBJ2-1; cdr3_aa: CASSPATLVEKQFF
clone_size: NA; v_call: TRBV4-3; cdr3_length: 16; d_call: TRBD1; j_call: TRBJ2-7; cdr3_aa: CASSQVLRDRGYEQYF
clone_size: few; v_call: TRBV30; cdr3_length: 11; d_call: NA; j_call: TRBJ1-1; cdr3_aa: CAWNLKSEAFF
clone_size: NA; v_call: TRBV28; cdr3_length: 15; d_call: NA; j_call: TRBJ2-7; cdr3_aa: CASSLLLYQPYEQYF
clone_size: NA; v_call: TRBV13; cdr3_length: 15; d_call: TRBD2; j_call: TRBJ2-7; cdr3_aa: CASSLAWEGPYEQYF
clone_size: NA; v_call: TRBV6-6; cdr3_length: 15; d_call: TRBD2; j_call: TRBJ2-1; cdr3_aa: CASSSLAGTHNEQFF
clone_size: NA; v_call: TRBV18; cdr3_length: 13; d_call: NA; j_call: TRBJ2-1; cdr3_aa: CASSPRQFTEQFF
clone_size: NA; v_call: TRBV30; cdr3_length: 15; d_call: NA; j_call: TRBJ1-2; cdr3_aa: CAWSVLSGANYGYTF
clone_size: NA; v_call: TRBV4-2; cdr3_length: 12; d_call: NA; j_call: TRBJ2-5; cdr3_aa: CASSQDRETQYF
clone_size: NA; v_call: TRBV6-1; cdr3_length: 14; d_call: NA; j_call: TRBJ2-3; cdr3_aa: CASSKGFRTDTQYF
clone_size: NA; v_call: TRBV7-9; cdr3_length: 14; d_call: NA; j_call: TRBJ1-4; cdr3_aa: CASSLSGSDEKLFF
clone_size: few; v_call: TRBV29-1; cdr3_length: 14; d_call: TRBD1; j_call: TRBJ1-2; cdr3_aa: CSVEPGQGVGGYTF
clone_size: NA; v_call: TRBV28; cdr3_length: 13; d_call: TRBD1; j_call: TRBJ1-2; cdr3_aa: CASRQGERYGYTF
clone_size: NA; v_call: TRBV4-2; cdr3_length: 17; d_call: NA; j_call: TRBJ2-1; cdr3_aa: CASSQDGRFSSYNEQFF
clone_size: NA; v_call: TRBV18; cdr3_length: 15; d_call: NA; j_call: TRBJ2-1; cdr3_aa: CASSPNLFSYNEQFF
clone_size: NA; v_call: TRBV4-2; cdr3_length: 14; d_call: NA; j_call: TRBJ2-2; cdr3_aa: CASSQDPGQGELFF
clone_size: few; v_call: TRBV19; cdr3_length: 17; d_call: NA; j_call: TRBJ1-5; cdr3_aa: CASSITPTAGAHQPQHF
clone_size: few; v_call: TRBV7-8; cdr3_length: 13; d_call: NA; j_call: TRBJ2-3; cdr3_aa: CASSLDSTDTQYF
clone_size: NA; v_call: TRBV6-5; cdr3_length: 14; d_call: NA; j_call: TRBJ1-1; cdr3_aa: CASSSGGRDTEAFF
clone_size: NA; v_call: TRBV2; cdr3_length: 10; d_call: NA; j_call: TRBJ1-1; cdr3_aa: CASRGKEAFF
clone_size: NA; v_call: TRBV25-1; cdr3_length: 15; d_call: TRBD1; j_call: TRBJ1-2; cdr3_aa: CASSEQGAPNYGYTF
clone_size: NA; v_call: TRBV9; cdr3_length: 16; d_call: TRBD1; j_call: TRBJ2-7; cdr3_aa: CASSIRDSPINYEQYF
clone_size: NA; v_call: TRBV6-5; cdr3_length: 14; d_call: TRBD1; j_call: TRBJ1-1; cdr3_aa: CASSSLQGVTEAFF
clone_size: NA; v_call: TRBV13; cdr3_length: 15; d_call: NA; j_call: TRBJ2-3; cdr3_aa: CASRPRAEFTDTQYF
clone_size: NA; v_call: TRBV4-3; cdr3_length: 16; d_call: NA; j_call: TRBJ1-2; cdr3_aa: CASSQVVKDSNYGYTF
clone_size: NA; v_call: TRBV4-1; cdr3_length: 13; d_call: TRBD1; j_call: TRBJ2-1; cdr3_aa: CASSQPQGPEQFF
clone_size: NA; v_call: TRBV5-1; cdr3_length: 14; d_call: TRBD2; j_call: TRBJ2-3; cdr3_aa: CASSLFAGDDTQYF